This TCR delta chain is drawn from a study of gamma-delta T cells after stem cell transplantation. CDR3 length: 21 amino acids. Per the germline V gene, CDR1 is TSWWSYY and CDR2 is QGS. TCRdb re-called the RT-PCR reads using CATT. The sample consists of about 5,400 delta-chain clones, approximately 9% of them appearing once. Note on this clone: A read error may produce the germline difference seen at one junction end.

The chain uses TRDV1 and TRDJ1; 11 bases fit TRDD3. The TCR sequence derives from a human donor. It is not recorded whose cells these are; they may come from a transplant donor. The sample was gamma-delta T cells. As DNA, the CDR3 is TGTGCTCTTGGGGCCCGGCCTTCCACAGTACTGGGGGATATCCACACCGATAAACTCATTTTT. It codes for CALGARPSTVLGDIHTDKLIF.